This T cell receptor (beta chain) appears in the sequencing data of a study of post-analysis software for immune sequencing data. Study findings and constraints: Higher frequency in patients than in controls was seen for about five TRBV segments, with TRBV5-6, TRBV5-1 and TRBV20-1 among them.

Each TCR beta cDNA library carried unique molecular identifiers. It was from roughly 1.1 to 9.2 million T cells that 450,000 to 550,000 cDNA molecules came. One entry per CDR3 protein, called by TCRdb with MiXCR from the PCR reads. The sample contains roughly 540,000 distinct CDR3 sequences, 30% to 40% of which appear only once. The CDR3 spans 16 residues. CDR1 is SGHDT and CDR2 is YYEEEE in the germline V gene. As concerns this clonotype: The antigen remains undetermined. The germline gene is not matched at one end of the junction; a read error may be the cause.

The chain uses TRBV5-6 and TRBJ2-5; a possible D gene is TRBD1 (8 bases). The end of the DNA is better explained by TRBJ2-7, so the J call may be wrong. This sequence was found in a girl younger than 18 with multiple sclerosis. Sequencing was carried out using blood. The CDR3 protein is CAGSGQGGILGHEQYF. The DNA for the CDR3 is TGTGCCGGCAGCGGACAGGGAGGGATACTGGGCCACGAGCAGTACTTC.